The entry below gives a single TCR beta chain sequence along with its context. The data are from a study of blood T cell repertoires in COVID-19. The overall study: Donors in the United States, Italy and Spain gave samples during acute or convalescent COVID-19.

Participant-reported clinical history was the basis for cohort assignment. The V end was cut by 6 bases, the J end by 2 bases, with 20 bases between. There are 16 residues in the CDR3. CDR1 is SGHVS, CDR2 FQNEAQ, per germline. Profiled with immunoSEQ multiplex PCR; TCRdb holds only in-frame clones, not every one. Here the sample spans 190,000 or so clones, approximately 88% being singletons. This TCR came from a man younger than 35 with acute COVID-19. The chain uses TRBV7-8 and TRBJ2-7; a weak D match, TRBD2 (7 bases). Sequencing was carried out using PBMCs or T cells enriched from blood (not recorded which). CDR3 residues: CASRSTAGDKTYEQYF. The CDR3 bases are TGTGCCAGCAGATCAACCGCGGGGGACAAAACCTACGAGCAGTACTTC.